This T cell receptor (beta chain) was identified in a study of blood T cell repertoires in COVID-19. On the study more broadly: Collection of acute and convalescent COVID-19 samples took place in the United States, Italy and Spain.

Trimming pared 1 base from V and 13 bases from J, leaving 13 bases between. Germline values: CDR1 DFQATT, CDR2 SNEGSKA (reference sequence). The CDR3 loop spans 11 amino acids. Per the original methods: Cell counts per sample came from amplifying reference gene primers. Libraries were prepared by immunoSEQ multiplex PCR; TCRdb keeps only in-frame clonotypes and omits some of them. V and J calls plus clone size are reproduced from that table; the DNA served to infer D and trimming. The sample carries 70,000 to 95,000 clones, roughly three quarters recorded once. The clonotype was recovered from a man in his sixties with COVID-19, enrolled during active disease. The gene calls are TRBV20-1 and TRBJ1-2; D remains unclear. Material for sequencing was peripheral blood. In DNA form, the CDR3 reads TGCAGTGCTAGAGCCGGGAGGGAGGGCACCTTC. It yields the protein CSARAGREGTF.